Shown below are 14 T cell receptor beta chains from a single sample sequenced in a study of blood T cell repertoires in COVID-19. TCRdb's table, derived via immunoSEQ multiplex PCR, lists solely in-frame clones and lacks some. Of 300,000 to 400,000 clones detected, 65% to 90% appear once; the ten largest clones hold approximately 4.4%. Source material: PBMCs or T cells enriched from blood (not recorded which). These receptors came from a middle-aged woman with acute COVID-19.

This chain joins TRBV3-1 (or the pseudogene TRBV3-2) and TRBJ1-1; D call uncertain. CDR1 LGHDT and CDR2 YNNKEL come from the germline V gene (reference sequence). V lost 1 base to trimming and J lost 11 bases, with 14 bases between them. The CDR3 extends over 13 amino acids. The CDR3 DNA reads as TGTGCCAGCAGCCAAGGCTTTAATTTCGGGGCTTTCTTT. It is translated as CASSQGFNFGAFF.

This clone was seen more than once but under ten times. The chain couples TRBV5-1 to TRBJ1-2; the match to TRBD1 covers 8 bases. This CDR3 contains 15 residues. Losses at the gene ends were 0 bases for V and 2 bases for J; bases not matched to a gene: 3. Germline V gene sequence: CDR1 SGHRS, CDR2 YFSETQ. DNA for the CDR3: TGCGCCAGCAGCTTGGCCGACAGGGGAAACTATGGCTACACCTTC. Translating it yields CASSLADRGNYGYTF. Full variable domain (rest looked up from reference TRBV5-1 and TRBJ1-2): KAGVTQTPRYLIKTRGQQVTLSCSPISGHRSVSWYQQTPGQGLQFLFEYFSETQRNKGNFPGRFSGRQFSNSRSEMNVSTLELGDSALYLCASSLADRGNYGYTFGSGTRLTVV.

The CDR3 nucleotides read TGCGCCAGCAGGACGGAGAGAAGCTCCTACGAGCAGTACTTC. Protein product: CASRTERSSYEQYF. V is TRBV5-1 and J is TRBJ2-7; no clear D gene. V was pared by 5 bases and J by 0 bases, with 12 bases between. Germline assignment: CDR1 SGHRS and CDR2 YFSETQ. There are 14 residues in the CDR3.

The genes are TRBV4-3 and TRBJ1-5; the D gene is possibly TRBD1 (5 bases). Germline lookup yields CDR1 LGHNA and CDR2 YSLEER. Trimming took off 0 bases at V and 9 bases at J, with 15 bases between the two ends. CDR3 length equals 15 residues. The CDR3 protein is CASSQELGLTGPQHF. For the CDR3, the DNA is TGCGCCAGCAGCCAAGAGTTGGGGCTCACGGGGCCCCAGCATTTT.

V is TRBV5-1 and J is TRBJ2-1; 7 positions match TRBD2. J lost 6 bases, V lost 6 bases, and 12 bases had no gene match. The CDR3 has 15 residues. Germline CDR1 and CDR2: SGHRS and YFSETQ. As DNA, the CDR3 is TGCGCCAGCACTCTGGGGGGGAACTTGTTCAATGAGCAGTTCTTC. Translating it yields CASTLGGNLFNEQFF.

The V gene is TRBV5-1, the J gene TRBJ1-4; 9 nucleotides line up with TRBD1. The trim removed 0 bases at V and 8 bases at J, leaving 5 bases unmatched. Germline V gene sequence: CDR1 SGHRS, CDR2 YFSETQ. The CDR3 runs 15 residues. Here the CDR3 reads CASSLGDREGEKLFF. The CDR3 DNA follows: TGCGCCAGCAGCTTGGGGGACAGGGAAGGAGAAAAACTGTTTTTT. Full variable domain (outside the CDR3, taken from reference TRBV5-1 and TRBJ1-4): KAGVTQTPRYLIKTRGQQVTLSCSPISGHRSVSWYQQTPGQGLQFLFEYFSETQRNKGNFPGRFSGRQFSNSRSEMNVSTLELGDSALYLCASSLGDREGEKLFFGSGTQLSVL.

V and J are TRBV2 and TRBJ1-3, with D hard to call. The CDR3 runs 14 residues. Germline V gene data show CDR1 as SNHLY and CDR2 as FYNNEI. V was clipped by 3 bases and J by 0 bases, with 6 bases between them. The CDR3 bases are TGTGCCAGCAGTGACAGTCGCTCTGGAAACACCATATATTTT. As protein: CASSDSRSGNTIYF.

The V gene is TRBV7-9, the J gene TRBJ1-1; D is ambiguous. Germline loops: CDR1 SEHNR, CDR2 FQNEAQ (reference sequence). Trimming removed 4 bases at V and 0 bases at J, with 9 bases between. This CDR3 region has 14 residues. The CDR3 DNA reads TGTGCCAGCAGCTCAGCCTCAGTGAACACTGAAGCTTTCTTT. It yields the protein CASSSASVNTEAFF. Full variable domain (missing parts from reference TRBV7-9 and TRBJ1-1): DTGVSQNPRHKITKRGQNVTFRCDPISEHNRLYWYRQTLGQGPEFLTYFQNEAQLEKSRLLSDRFSAERPKGSFSTLEIQRTEQGDSAMYLCASSSASVNTEAFFGQGTRLTVV.

In DNA, the CDR3 is TGTGCTAGTGGTTTGGGACGGGGGAACATTCAGTACTTC. Protein product: CASGLGRGNIQYF. J is TRBJ2-4 and V is TRBV12-5; TRBD2 is a possible D gene (6 bases). The CDR3 is 13 residues long. Germline CDR1 is LGHNT and CDR2 is FRNRAP. The V end was cut by 1 base, the J end by 7 bases, with 8 bases between.

V and J are TRBV19 and TRBJ2-1; 7 bases are a match to TRBD2. From germline, CDR1 is LNHDA and CDR2 SQIVND (reference sequence). Trimming removed 8 bases from V and 5 bases from J; junction bases left unmatched: 9. This CDR3 spans 14 amino acids. The CDR3 loop is CASFSPSGNNEQFF. For the CDR3, the DNA is TGTGCCAGTTTCTCCCCTAGCGGTAACAATGAGCAGTTCTTC.

V is TRBV10-3 and J is TRBJ1-4, with D possibly TRBD1 on 5 matching bases. V gave up 8 bases and J gave up 0 bases, with 13 bases separating them. Germline-derived CDR1 and CDR2 are ENHRY and SYGVKD. This CDR3 has 15 residues. CDR3 DNA sequence: TGTGCCATCGGACGACAGTCTTCAACTAATGAAAAACTGTTTTTT. Translation gives CAIGRQSSTNEKLFF.

CDR3 sequence (DNA): TGTGCCAGCAGTGGGCAGGGGGCGAGCACCGGGGAGCTGTTTTTT. This sequence encodes CASSGQGASTGELFF. The chain couples TRBV2 to TRBJ2-2; the match to TRBD1 covers 8 bases. V was pared by 4 bases and J by 4 bases, with 5 bases of the junction left unmatched. CDR3 length: 15 residues. Germline lookup yields CDR1 SNHLY and CDR2 FYNNEI.

The J gene is TRBJ2-7, the V gene TRBV18, with 10 nucleotides matching TRBD2. V dropped 2 bases and J dropped 2; count of bases not matched to a gene: 3. The CDR3 totals 15 residues. Germline lookup yields CDR1 KGHSH and CDR2 LQKENI. The DNA for the CDR3 is TGTGCCAGCTCACCAATCACTAGCGGGGCCTACGAGCAGTACTTC. The encoded protein is CASSPITSGAYEQYF.

The V and J genes are TRBV10-3 and TRBJ1-1; TRBD1 agrees at 7 bases. After removal of 8 bases from V and 1 base from J, the junction contained 7 bases not matched to a gene. CDR1 and CDR2 (germline): ENHRY, SYGVKD. This CDR3 is 14 amino acids long. CDR3 protein: CAIRDRSKNTEAFF. CDR3 nucleotides: TGTGCCATCCGGGACAGAAGTAAGAACACTGAAGCTTTCTTT.